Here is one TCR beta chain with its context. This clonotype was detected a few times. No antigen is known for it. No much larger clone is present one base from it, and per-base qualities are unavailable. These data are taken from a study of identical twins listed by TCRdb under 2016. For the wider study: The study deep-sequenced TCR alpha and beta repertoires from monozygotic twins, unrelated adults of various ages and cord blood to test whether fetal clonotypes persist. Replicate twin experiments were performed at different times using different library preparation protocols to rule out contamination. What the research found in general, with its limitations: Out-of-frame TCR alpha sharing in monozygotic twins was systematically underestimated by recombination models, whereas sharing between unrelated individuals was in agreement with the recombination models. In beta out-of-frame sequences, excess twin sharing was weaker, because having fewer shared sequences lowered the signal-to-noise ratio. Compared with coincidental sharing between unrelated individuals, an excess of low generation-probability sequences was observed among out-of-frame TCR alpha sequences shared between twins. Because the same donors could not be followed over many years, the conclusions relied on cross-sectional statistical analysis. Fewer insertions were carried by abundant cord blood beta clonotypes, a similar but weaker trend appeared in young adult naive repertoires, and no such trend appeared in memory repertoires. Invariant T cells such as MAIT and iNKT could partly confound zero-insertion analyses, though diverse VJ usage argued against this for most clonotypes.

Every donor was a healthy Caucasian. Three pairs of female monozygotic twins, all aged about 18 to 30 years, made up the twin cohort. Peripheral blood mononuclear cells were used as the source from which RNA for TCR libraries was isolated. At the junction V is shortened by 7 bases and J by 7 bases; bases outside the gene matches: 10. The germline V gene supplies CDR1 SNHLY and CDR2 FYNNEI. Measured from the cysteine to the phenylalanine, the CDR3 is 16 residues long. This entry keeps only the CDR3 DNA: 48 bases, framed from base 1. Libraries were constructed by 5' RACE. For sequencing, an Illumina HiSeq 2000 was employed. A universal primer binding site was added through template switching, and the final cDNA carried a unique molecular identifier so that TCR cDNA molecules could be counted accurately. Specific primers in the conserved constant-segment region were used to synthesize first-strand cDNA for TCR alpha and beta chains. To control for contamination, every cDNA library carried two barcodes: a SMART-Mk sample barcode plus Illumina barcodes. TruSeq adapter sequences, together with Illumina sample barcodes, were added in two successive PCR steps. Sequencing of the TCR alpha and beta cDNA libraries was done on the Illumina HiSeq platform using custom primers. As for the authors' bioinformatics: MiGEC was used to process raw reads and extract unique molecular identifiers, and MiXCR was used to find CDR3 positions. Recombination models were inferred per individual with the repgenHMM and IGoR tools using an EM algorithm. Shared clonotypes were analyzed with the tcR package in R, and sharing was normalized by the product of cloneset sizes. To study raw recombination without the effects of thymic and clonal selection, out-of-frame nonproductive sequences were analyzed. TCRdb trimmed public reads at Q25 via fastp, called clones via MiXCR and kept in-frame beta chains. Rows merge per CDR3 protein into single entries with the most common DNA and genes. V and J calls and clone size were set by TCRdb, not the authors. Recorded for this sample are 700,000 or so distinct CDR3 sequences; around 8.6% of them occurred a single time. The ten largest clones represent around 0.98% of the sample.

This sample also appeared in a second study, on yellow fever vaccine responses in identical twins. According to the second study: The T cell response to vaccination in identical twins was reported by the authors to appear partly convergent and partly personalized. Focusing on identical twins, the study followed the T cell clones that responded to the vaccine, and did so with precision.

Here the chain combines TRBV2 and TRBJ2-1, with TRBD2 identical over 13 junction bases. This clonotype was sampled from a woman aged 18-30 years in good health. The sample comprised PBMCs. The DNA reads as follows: TGTGCCAGCAATCCCCTCGGACTAGCGGGAGTGAATGAGCAGTTCTTC. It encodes CASNPLGLAGVNEQFF. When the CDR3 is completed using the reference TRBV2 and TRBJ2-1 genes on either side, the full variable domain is EPEVTQTPSHQVTQMGQEVILRCVPISNHLYFYWYRQILGQKVEFLVSFYNNEISEKSEIFDDQFSVERPDGSNFTLKIRSTKLEDSAMYFCASNPLGLAGVNEQFFGPGTRLTVL.